This TCR beta chain originates from a study of blood T cells in healthy people across ages. The V and J ends lost 4 bases and 2 bases respectively, with 15 bases between them. Germline V CDR1 and CDR2: KGHSH, LQKENI. There are 15 residues in the CDR3. Then a second PCR, running about 6 to 12 cycles, was carried out with a sample-barcoded 5' primer and a J-beta primer mix. TCRdb re-derived calls from the 5' RACE reads in MiXCR, one entry per CDR3 protein. The sample shows 850,000 to 1,000,000 distinct CDR3 sequences, roughly 47% of them seen only once. The chain joins TRBV18 to TRBJ2-7, with D possibly matching TRBD1 (6 bases). The sample was blood. The TCR originated in a woman aged 55 to 70 in good health. CDR3 nucleotides: TGTGCCAGCTCACTGACCCTAGGGGGTGCCTACGAGCAGTACTTC. Translating it yields CASSLTLGGAYEQYF.